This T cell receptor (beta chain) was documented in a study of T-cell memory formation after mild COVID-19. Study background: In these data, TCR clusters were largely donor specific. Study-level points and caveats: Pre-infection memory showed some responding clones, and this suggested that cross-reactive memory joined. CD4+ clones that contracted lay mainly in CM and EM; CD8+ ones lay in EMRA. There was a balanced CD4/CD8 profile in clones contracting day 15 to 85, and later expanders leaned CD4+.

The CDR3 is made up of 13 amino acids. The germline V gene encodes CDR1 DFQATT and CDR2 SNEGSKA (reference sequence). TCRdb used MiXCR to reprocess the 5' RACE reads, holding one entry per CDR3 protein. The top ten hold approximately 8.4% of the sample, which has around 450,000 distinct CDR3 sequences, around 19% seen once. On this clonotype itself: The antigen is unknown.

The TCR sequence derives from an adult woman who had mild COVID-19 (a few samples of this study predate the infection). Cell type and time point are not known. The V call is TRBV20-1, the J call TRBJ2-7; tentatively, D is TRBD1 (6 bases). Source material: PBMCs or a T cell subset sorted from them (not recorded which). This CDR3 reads CRAARQASYEQYF. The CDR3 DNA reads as TGCAGAGCCGCCCGACAGGCTTCCTACGAGCAGTACTTC.